The subject of this entry is one T cell receptor beta chain. Its antigen is unidentified. These data are taken from a study of T cells after yellow fever vaccination. Overall study results and limits: The secondary response was weaker but peaked faster, day 5 versus 15.

They built TCR cDNA with 5'RACE template switching, a step that put in a universal primer site and UMIs. TCRdb re-derived calls from the 5' RACE reads in MiXCR, one entry per CDR3 protein. The repertoire holds approximately 300,000 distinct CDR3 sequences, with 7.5% to 9% as singletons. Per germline, CDR1 LGHNA and CDR2 YSLEER. This CDR3 has 15 amino acids. Trimming shortened V by 0 bases and J by 2 bases, and 11 bases separated the two germline ends. The source is a man younger than 35 who received the YFV17D yellow fever vaccine. The sample consisted of PBMCs, taken on the day of the first yellow fever vaccination. This rearrangement joins TRBV4-3 to TRBJ2-7, with TRBD1 as a possible D gene (5 bases). This CDR3 reads CASSQDPGRAYEQYF. In DNA, the CDR3 is TGCGCCAGCAGCCAAGATCCGGGCAGGGCCTACGAGCAGTACTTC.